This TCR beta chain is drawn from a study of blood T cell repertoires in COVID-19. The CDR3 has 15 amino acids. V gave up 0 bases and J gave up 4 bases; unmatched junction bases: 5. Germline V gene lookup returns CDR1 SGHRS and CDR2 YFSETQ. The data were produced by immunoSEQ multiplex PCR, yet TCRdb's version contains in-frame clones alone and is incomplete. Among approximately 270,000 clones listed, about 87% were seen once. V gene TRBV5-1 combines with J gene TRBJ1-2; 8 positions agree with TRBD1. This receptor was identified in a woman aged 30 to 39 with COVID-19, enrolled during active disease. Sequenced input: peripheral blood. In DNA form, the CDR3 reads TGCGCCAGCAGCTTGGCCGGGACAGGAAGCTATGGCTACACCTTC. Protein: CASSLAGTGSYGYTF.